This entry describes one T cell receptor beta chain. This entry is derived from a study of chemoradiotherapy in HPV16-positive cancers. V was shortened by 2 bases and J by 0 bases, with 10 bases between the two germline ends. CDR3 length: 15 amino acids. From germline, CDR1 is SGHTA and CDR2 FQGNSA. Method: immunoSEQ multiplex PCR; TCRdb's copy keeps in-frame clones and lacks some. The data contain fewer than 6,500 clones, approximately 92% of them singletons. The source material was blood, sampled from a patient who underwent chemoradiotherapy. The TCR was taken from a human donor with HPV-associated anogenital cancer. V is TRBV7-2 and J is TRBJ1-1; no firm D call. CDR3 region: CASSLSQGMNTEAFF. The CDR3 DNA reads as TGTGCCAGCAGCTTATCGCAAGGGATGAACACTGAAGCTTTCTTT.